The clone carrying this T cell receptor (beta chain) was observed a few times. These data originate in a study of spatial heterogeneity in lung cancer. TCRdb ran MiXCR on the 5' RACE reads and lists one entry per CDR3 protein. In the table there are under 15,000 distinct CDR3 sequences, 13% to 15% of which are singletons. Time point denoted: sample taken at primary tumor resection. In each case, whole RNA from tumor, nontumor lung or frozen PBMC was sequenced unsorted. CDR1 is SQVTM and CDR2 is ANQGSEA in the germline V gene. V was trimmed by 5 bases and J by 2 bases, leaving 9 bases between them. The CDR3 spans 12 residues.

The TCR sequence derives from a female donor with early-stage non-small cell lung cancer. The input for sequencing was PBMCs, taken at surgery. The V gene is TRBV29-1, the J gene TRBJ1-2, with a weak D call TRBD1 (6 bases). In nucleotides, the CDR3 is TGCAGCGTTCGGACAGAAAACTATGGCTACACCTTC. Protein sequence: CSVRTENYGYTF.